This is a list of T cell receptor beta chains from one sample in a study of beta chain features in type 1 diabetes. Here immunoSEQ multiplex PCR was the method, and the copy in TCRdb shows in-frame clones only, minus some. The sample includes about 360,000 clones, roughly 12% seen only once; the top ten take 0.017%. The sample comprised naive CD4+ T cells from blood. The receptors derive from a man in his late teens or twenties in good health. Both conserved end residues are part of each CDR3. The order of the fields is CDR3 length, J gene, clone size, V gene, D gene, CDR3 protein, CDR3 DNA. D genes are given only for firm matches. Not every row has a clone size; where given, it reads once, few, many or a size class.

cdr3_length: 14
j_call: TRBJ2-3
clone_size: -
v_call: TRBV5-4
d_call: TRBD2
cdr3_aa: CASGSGGRTDTQYF
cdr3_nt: TGTGCCAGCGGAAGCGGGGGCCGCACAGATACGCAGTATTTT

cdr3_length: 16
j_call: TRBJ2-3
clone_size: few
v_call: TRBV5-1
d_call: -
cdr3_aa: CASSLNTGPATDTQYF
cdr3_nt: TGCGCCAGCAGCTTGAACACCGGCCCAGCGACAGATACGCAGTATTTT

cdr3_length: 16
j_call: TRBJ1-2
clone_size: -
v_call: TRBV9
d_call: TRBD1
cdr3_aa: CASSVGTGPANYGYTF
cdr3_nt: TGTGCCAGCAGCGTAGGGACAGGCCCAGCTAACTATGGCTACACCTTC

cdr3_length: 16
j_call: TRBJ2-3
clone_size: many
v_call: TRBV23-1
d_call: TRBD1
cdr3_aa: CASRIEGQEHTDTQYF
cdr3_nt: TGCGCCAGCAGGATAGAAGGACAGGAGCACACAGATACGCAGTATTTT

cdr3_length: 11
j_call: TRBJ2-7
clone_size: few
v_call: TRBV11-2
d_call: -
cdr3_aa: CASSHTYEQYF
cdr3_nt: TGTGCCAGCAGCCACACCTACGAGCAGTACTTC

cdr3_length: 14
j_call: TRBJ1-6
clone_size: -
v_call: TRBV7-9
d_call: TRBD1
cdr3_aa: CASSLGTANSPLHF
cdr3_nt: TGTGCCAGCAGCCTTGGGACAGCCAATTCACCCCTCCACTTT

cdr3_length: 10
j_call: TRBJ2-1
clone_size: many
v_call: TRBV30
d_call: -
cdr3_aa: CAWGAVVQFF
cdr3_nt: TGTGCCTGGGGGGCCGTGGTGCAGTTCTTC

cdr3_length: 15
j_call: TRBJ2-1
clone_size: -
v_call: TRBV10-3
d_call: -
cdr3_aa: CAIRERGARYNEQFF
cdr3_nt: TGTGCCATCCGAGAGCGTGGGGCACGGTACAATGAGCAGTTCTTC

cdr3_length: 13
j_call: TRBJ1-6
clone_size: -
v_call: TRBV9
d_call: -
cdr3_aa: CASSVGSNSPLHF
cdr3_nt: TGTGCCAGCAGCGTAGGTAGTAATTCACCCCTCCACTTT

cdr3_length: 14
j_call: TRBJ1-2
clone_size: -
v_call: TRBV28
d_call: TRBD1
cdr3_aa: CASTFNRGVGGYTF
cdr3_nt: TGTGCCAGCACCTTCAACAGGGGAGTTGGGGGCTACACCTTC

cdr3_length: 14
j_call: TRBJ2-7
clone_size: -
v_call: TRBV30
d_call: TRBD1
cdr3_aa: CAYNRGRVGYEQYF
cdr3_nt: TGTGCCTACAACAGGGGGCGCGTTGGGTACGAGCAGTACTTC

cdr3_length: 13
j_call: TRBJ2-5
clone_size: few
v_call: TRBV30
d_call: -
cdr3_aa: CAWSGAYQETQYF
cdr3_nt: TGTGCCTGGAGTGGGGCCTACCAAGAGACCCAGTACTTC

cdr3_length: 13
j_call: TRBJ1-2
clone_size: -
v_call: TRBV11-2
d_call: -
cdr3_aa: CASSPSGGRGYTF
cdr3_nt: TGTGCCAGCAGCCCTTCCGGGGGTCGTGGCTACACCTTC